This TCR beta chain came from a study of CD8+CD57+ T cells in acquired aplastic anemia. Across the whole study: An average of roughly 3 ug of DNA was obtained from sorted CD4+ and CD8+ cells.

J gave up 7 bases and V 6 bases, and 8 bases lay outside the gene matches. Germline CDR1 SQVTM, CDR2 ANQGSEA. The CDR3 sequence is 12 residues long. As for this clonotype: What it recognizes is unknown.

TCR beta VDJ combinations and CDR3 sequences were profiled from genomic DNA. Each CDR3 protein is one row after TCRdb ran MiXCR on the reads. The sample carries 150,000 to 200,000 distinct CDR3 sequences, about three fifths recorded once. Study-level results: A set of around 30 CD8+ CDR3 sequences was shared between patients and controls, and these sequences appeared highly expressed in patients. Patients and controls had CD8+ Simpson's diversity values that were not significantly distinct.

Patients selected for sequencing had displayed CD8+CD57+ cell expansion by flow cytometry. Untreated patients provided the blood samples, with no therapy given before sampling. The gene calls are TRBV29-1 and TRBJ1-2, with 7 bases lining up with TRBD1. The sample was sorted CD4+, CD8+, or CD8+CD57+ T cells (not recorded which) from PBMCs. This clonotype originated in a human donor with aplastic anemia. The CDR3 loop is CSVATGNRGYTF. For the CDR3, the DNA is TGCAGCGTCGCGACAGGGAACCGTGGCTACACCTTC.